These 9 T cell receptor beta chains were all obtained from the same sample, sequenced in a study of blood T cells in healthy people across ages. Alongside a J-beta primer mix, a sample-barcoded 5' primer served in a second PCR lasting roughly 6 to 11 cycles. From the 5' RACE reads, TCRdb called clonotypes with MiXCR, one entry per CDR3 protein. Of about 730,000 distinct CDR3 sequences listed, roughly 43% are singletons. Sequenced: blood. All receptors derive from a woman aged 55-70 years in good health.

The V gene is TRBV7-2, the J gene TRBJ2-5; no clear D gene. Looked up from germline, CDR1 is SGHTA and CDR2 is FQGNSA. Deletions cut 1 base from V and 13 bases from J, with 13 bases between. The CDR3 totals 12 residues. The CDR3 region is CASSLVVPPLYF. The DNA for the CDR3 is TGTGCCAGCAGCTTAGTGGTCCCCCCCCTGTACTTC. Combining the CDR3 with reference TRBV7-2 and TRBJ2-5 gives the whole variable domain GAGVSQSPSNKVTEKGKDVELRCDPISGHTALYWYRQSLGQGLEFLIYFQGNSAPDKSGLPSDRFSAERTGGSVSTLTIQRTQQEDSAVYLCASSLVVPPLYFGPGTRLLVL.

The V call is TRBV27, the J call TRBJ2-1; TRBD2 agrees at 11 bases. The DNA end favors TRBJ2-7, so the J call may be wrong. Germline V gene lookup returns CDR1 MNHEY and CDR2 SMNVEV (reference sequence). This CDR3 is built from 16 residues. CDR3 residues: CASSSIAGGIYNEQYF. Here the CDR3 DNA reads TGTGCCAGCAGTTCAATAGCGGGGGGGATCTACAATGAGCAGTACTTC.

The chain combines TRBV9 with TRBJ2-5; TRBD2 agrees at 8 bases. V lost 0 bases to trimming and J lost 5 bases; unmatched junction nucleotides: 6. This CDR3 region has 15 residues. CDR1 and CDR2 from the germline V gene are SGDLS and YYNGEE. The DNA for the CDR3 is TGTGCCAGCAGCGTAGGCGGGGGGAACCTTGAGACCCAGTACTTC. This gives the protein CASSVGGGNLETQYF.

The J gene is TRBJ1-2, the V gene TRBV20-1; 7 nucleotides agree with TRBD1. V gave up 6 bases and J gave up 8 bases; unmatched junction bases: 9. Germline-derived CDR1 and CDR2 are DFQATT and SNEGSKA (reference sequence). The CDR3 totals 12 residues. The CDR3 coding sequence is TGCAGTGCACCCAACAGGGGCAGGGGCTACACCTTC. Translated: CSAPNRGRGYTF.

The J gene is TRBJ2-4, the V gene TRBV28; 8 bases line up with TRBD1. The DNA end is more similar to TRBJ2-7, so the J call may be wrong. From germline, CDR1 is MDHEN and CDR2 SYDVKM. The CDR3 totals 12 residues. CDR3 loop: CASSITGGEQYF. The DNA for the CDR3 is TGTGCCAGCAGTATAACAGGGGGCGAGCAGTACTTC.

The genes are TRBV24-1 and TRBJ2-7; no reliable D call. Per germline, CDR1 KGHDR and CDR2 SFDVKD. The V end lost 3 bases, the J end lost 8 bases, and 10 bases lay between the germline ends. The CDR3 is 12 amino acids. The CDR3 sequence: CATSDDTVKQYF. The CDR3 region has the DNA TGTGCCACCAGTGATGACACGGTCAAGCAGTACTTC.

The chain couples TRBV29-1 to TRBJ2-5, with TRBD1 as a possible D gene (5 bases). Near its end, the DNA agrees better with TRBJ2-7, so the J call may be wrong. CDR3 size: 13 residues. CDR1 is SQVTM and CDR2 is ANQGSEA in the germline V gene. The CDR3 loop reads CSVTATEPREQYF. The CDR3 DNA follows: TGCAGCGTAACGGCGACAGAACCCCGCGAGCAGTACTTC.

The chain recombines TRBV20-1 with TRBJ2-5, with TRBD2 matching over 10 bases. Germline V gene data show CDR1 as DFQATT and CDR2 as SNEGSKA (reference sequence). This CDR3 spans 16 amino acids. The ends lost 3 bases at V and 2 bases at J; junction bases unmatched: 9. CDR3 sequence reads: CSASPGLAAGQETQYF. The CDR3 nucleotides read TGCAGTGCTAGCCCAGGACTAGCGGCCGGGCAAGAGACCCAGTACTTC.

V and J are TRBV5-1 and TRBJ1-1; a weak D match, TRBD1 (5 bases). This CDR3 region has 16 residues. The germline V and J ends were trimmed by 2 bases and 0 bases, with 14 bases remaining between them. Germline lookup yields CDR1 SGHRS and CDR2 YFSETQ. Here the CDR3 DNA reads TGCGCCAGCAGCTTCGGTGGGACGGCCATGAACACTGAAGCTTTCTTT. This sequence encodes CASSFGGTAMNTEAFF. Using reference TRBV5-1 and TRBJ1-1 for the parts outside the CDR3, the full variable domain is KAGVTQTPRYLIKTRGQQVTLSCSPISGHRSVSWYQQTPGQGLQFLFEYFSETQRNKGNFPGRFSGRQFSNSRSEMNVSTLELGDSALYLCASSFGGTAMNTEAFFGQGTRLTVV.